Shown below are 15 T cell receptor beta chains from a single sample sequenced in a study of chemoradiotherapy in HPV16-positive cancers. The protocol was immunoSEQ multiplex PCR, while the TCRdb copy is restricted to in-frame clones and leaves out a portion. The table lists approximately 35,000 clones, around three quarters of them singletons, with around 4% in the top ten. The sequencing here drew on blood, taken from a patient who underwent chemoradiotherapy. The receptors derive from a human donor with HPV-associated anogenital cancer.

The CDR3 DNA follows: TGTGCCAGTAGTACAACAGGGCTCGGTAATTCACCCCTCCACTTT. Translation: CASSTTGLGNSPLHF. This sequence joins TRBV19 and TRBJ1-6, with a tentative D call TRBD1 (6 bases). The CDR3 has 15 amino acids. Per germline, CDR1 LNHDA and CDR2 SQIVND (reference sequence). The germline V and J ends were trimmed by 4 bases and 6 bases, with 13 bases remaining between them.

This chain links TRBV6-1 with TRBJ1-4, with D possibly TRBD1 on 5 matching bases. Germline loops: CDR1 MNHNS, CDR2 SASEGT. The CDR3 contains 15 residues. Trimming stripped 2 bases from V and 4 bases from J, with 11 bases between. Here the CDR3 DNA reads TGTGCCAGCAGTGAATGGGGGTCTGGTAATGAAAAACTGTTTTTT. It codes for CASSEWGSGNEKLFF.

This chain uses TRBV5-1 with TRBJ1-1, with TRBD1 matching 7 bases. Germline V gives CDR1 SGHRS, CDR2 YFSETQ. The CDR3 runs 15 residues. V lost 2 bases to trimming and J lost 4 bases; unmatched junction nucleotides: 8. CDR3: CASSFGRGGTTEAFF. DNA of the CDR3: TGCGCCAGCAGCTTCGGCAGGGGGGGGACCACTGAAGCTTTCTTT.

V gene TRBV10-3 combines with J gene TRBJ2-3; the match to TRBD2 covers 8 bases. Per germline, CDR1 ENHRY and CDR2 SYGVKD. V was pared by 5 bases and J by 1 base, with 2 bases of the junction left unmatched. This CDR3 is built from 14 residues. The CDR3 DNA follows: TGTGCCATCAGTAAAGCGGGGGGCACAGATACGCAGTATTTT. Residues: CAISKAGGTDTQYF.

This chain's CDR3 is CASSVEQGSGLAKNIQYF. DNA for the CDR3: TGTGCCAGCAGCGTAGAACAGGGGTCGGGTTTAGCCAAAAACATTCAGTACTTC. The chain has TRBV9 and TRBJ2-4; 7 nucleotides align to TRBD1. The CDR3 length is 18 residues. Germline V gene lookup returns CDR1 SGDLS and CDR2 YYNGEE. V dropped 0 bases and J dropped 0; count of bases not matched to a gene: 9.

V usage is TRBV6-5 and J usage is TRBJ2-1; the D is unclear. The V end lost 6 bases, the J end lost 11 bases, and 14 bases lay between the germline ends. The CDR3 spans 12 residues. From germline, CDR1 is MNHEY and CDR2 SVGAGI. CDR3 nucleotides: TGTGCCAGCAGCCCAGACTCGCCCCAGCAGTTCTTC. This sequence encodes CASSPDSPQQFF.

This CDR3 is CASSYSKGHSGNTIYF. In nucleotides, the CDR3 is TGTGCCAGCAGTTACTCGAAGGGCCACTCTGGAAACACCATATATTTT. This sequence joins TRBV6-5 and TRBJ1-3; D unresolved. V was cut by 0 bases and J by 0 bases, with 9 bases left in between. The CDR3 runs to 16 residues. Germline V gene lookup returns CDR1 MNHEY and CDR2 SVGAGI.

The chain couples TRBV9 to TRBJ2-1; D is ambiguous. The germline V gene encodes CDR1 SGDLS and CDR2 YYNGEE. CDR3 length equals 14 residues. Trimming shortened V by 4 bases and J by 5 bases, and 13 bases separated the two germline ends. CDR3 amino acids: CASSTPDGDNEQFF. CDR3 coding DNA: TGTGCCAGCAGCACTCCGGACGGAGACAATGAGCAGTTCTTC.

This chain connects TRBV11-2 to TRBJ1-1, with D unresolved. Germline-derived CDR1 and CDR2 are SGHAT and FQNNGV. With 1 base removed from V and 2 bases from J, the gap between germline ends came to 5 bases. The CDR3 totals 13 residues. CDR3 DNA: TGTGCCAGCAGCTTAGGCAGCAACACTGAAGCTTTCTTT. It specifies CASSLGSNTEAFF. The complete variable domain, with remaining parts taken from reference TRBV11-2 and TRBJ1-1, reads EAGVAQSPRYKIIEKRQSVAFWCNPISGHATLYWYQQILGQGPKLLIQFQNNGVVDDSQLPKDRFSAERLKGVDSTLKIQPAKLEDSAVYLCASSLGSNTEAFFGQGTRLTVV.

This clone has only a few counts. Written as DNA, the CDR3 is TGTGCCTGGATGGAGGACAGGGGTGAGCAGTTCTTC. Its translation is CAWMEDRGEQFF. The genes are TRBV30 and TRBJ2-1, with 9 bases lining up with TRBD1. The CDR3 loop spans 12 amino acids. Unmatched junction bases numbered 4, after V lost 4 bases and J lost 9 bases. CDR1 is GTSNPN and CDR2 is SVGIG in the germline V gene (reference sequence).

The rearrangement uses TRBV27 and TRBJ2-3; TRBD2 matches 8 bases. The V and J ends lost 5 bases and 2 bases, in that order; junction bases with no gene match: 15. CDR1 and CDR2 from the germline V gene are MNHEY and SMNVEV (reference sequence). The CDR3 has 18 amino acids. CDR3 in amino acids: CASSPDSSGLDYTDTQYF. DNA for the CDR3: TGTGCCAGCAGTCCGGACTCCTCGGGACTAGACTACACAGATACGCAGTATTTT.

This clone was seen just once. This chain joins TRBV7-2 and TRBJ1-1; D is perhaps TRBD1 (5 bases). The CDR3 extends over 16 amino acids. Germline V CDR1 and CDR2: SGHTA, FQGNSA. With 1 base removed from V and 0 bases from J, the gap between germline ends came to 12 bases. The CDR3, as DNA: TGTGCCAGCAGCTTAGACCCCGTGACAGTGAACACTGAAGCTTTCTTT. Encoded protein: CASSLDPVTVNTEAFF.

This clone was seen a few times. The gene calls are TRBV19 and TRBJ1-1; a weak D match, TRBD1 (6 bases). Germline CDR1 and CDR2: LNHDA and SQIVND (reference sequence). This CDR3 has 13 residues. Deletions cut 6 bases from V and 1 base from J, with 9 bases between. The CDR3 sequence: CASSGGQNTEAFF. The CDR3, as DNA: TGTGCCAGTAGCGGGGGGCAGAACACTGAAGCTTTCTTT. Together with reference TRBV19 and TRBJ1-1, the CDR3 gives the full variable domain: DGGITQSPKYLFRKEGQNVTLSCEQNLNHDAMYWYRQDPGQGLRLIYYSQIVNDFQKGDIAEGYSVSREKKESFPLTVTSAQKNPTAFYLCASSGGQNTEAFFGQGTRLTVV.

The V call is TRBV18, the J call TRBJ2-3; TRBD2 matches at 8 bases. The CDR3 covers 15 residues. Trimming took 3 bases from V and 0 from J; bases not matched to a gene: 2. CDR1 is KGHSH and CDR2 is LQKENI in the germline V gene. The CDR3, as DNA: TGTGCCAGCTCACCCCGGGAGGGGAGCACAGATACGCAGTATTTT. Translating it yields CASSPREGSTDTQYF.

The V gene is TRBV5-4, the J gene TRBJ1-2; TRBD1 aligns across 8 bases. CDR3 length equals 14 residues. Per germline, CDR1 SGHNT and CDR2 YYREEE (reference sequence). V dropped 0 bases and J dropped 5; count of bases not matched to a gene: 3. The CDR3 nucleotides are TGTGCCAGCAGCTTGGGACAGGGGCCATATGGCTACACCTTC. The encoded protein is CASSLGQGPYGYTF.